A single sample is the source of the 16 T cell receptor beta chains below, sequenced in a study of Ad26.COV2.S vaccination and SARS-CoV-2 variants. The treatment is: over 15 received Ad26.COV2.S at low or high dose, single or two shots; roughly five received placebo; per-sample allocation not given. Sampling was done on day 63 after the first vaccine or placebo injection. The assay was immunoSEQ multiplex PCR, and TCRdb's table has in-frame clones only and misses some. Of 350,000 to 450,000 clones listed, about 85% are singletons. The starting material was peripheral blood, obtained in a trial of Ad26.COV2.S vaccine versus placebo. Every receptor here comes from a person aged 18-60 years who received the Ad26.COV2.S COVID-19 vaccine or a placebo.

This clone was detected only a few times. V usage is TRBV9 and J usage is TRBJ2-2; D call uncertain. There are 12 residues in the CDR3. Trimming stripped 4 bases from V and 9 bases from J, with 10 bases between. CDR1 is SGDLS and CDR2 is YYNGEE in the germline V gene. The CDR3 bases are TGTGCCAGCAGCCCGAGAGACCGGGAGCTGTTTTTT. Translated: CASSPRDRELFF.

The CDR3 DNA reads TGCGCCAGCAGCCAAGAGGCGTTCGCCGGGGAGCTGTTTTTT. The encoded protein is CASSQEAFAGELFF. This chain joins TRBV4-3 and TRBJ2-2; D call uncertain. Germline V gene sequence: CDR1 LGHNA, CDR2 YSLEER. The CDR3 has 14 amino acids. V was shortened by 0 bases and J by 6 bases, with 8 bases between the two germline ends.

This chain uses TRBV6-5 with TRBJ1-1; TRBD1 matches 7 bases. Germline V gene data show CDR1 as MNHEY and CDR2 as SVGAGI. J was trimmed by 4 bases and V by 6 bases; bases with no gene match: 8. The CDR3 is made up of 14 amino acids. In nucleotides, the CDR3 is TGTGCCAGCAGCCGAGACAGGGTGTTCACTGAAGCTTTCTTT. Its translation: CASSRDRVFTEAFF.

The CDR3 reads CASSPAWAAQETQYF. The CDR3 coding sequence is TGCGCCAGCAGCCCAGCGTGGGCGGCTCAAGAGACCCAGTACTTC. This rearrangement joins TRBV5-1 to TRBJ2-5; D remains ambiguous. Germline lookup yields CDR1 SGHRS and CDR2 YFSETQ. Trimming stripped 4 bases from V and 2 bases from J, with 15 bases between. The CDR3 runs to 15 residues.

This sequence joins TRBV6-5 and TRBJ2-3; weak D call: TRBD1 (5 bases). CDR3 length equals 14 residues. Trimming cost V 4 bases and J 2 bases, with 10 bases left between them. The germline V gene encodes CDR1 MNHEY and CDR2 SVGAGI. This chain's CDR3 is CASSFSGNTDTQYF. The CDR3, as DNA: TGTGCCAGCAGTTTTTCAGGGAACACAGATACGCAGTATTTT.

This chain's CDR3 is CASRSGQGANTEAFF. In DNA, the CDR3 is TGTGCCAGCAGAAGTGGGCAGGGGGCTAACACTGAAGCTTTCTTT. The rearrangement uses TRBV7-9 and TRBJ1-1, with TRBD1 matching over 8 bases. The V segment lost 6 bases and the J segment 2 bases; nucleotides outside the gene matches: 8. Germline CDR1 is SEHNR and CDR2 is FQNEAQ (reference sequence). This CDR3 has 15 residues.

This clone was detected only a few times. V is TRBV6-6 and J is TRBJ2-5, with a tentative D call TRBD1 (5 bases). The germline V gene encodes CDR1 MNHNY and CDR2 SVGAGI (reference sequence). V lost 5 bases, J lost 4 bases, and 14 bases lay in between. The CDR3 is 14 residues long. This CDR3 is CASSPDTPRETQYF. Written as DNA, the CDR3 is TGTGCCAGCAGTCCGGACACCCCAAGAGAGACCCAGTACTTC.

CDR3 DNA sequence: TGTGCCAGCAGGAAGGGACAGGCGAGCTCCTACAATGAGCAGTTCTTC. Translating it yields CASRKGQASSYNEQFF. The chain carries TRBV5-4 and TRBJ2-1, with TRBD1 matching over 8 bases. With V trimmed by 5 bases and J by 0 bases, 7 bases remained unmatched. The CDR3 has 16 amino acids. Germline-derived CDR1 and CDR2 are SGHNT and YYREEE (reference sequence).

The chain uses TRBV11-2 and TRBJ1-4; D might be TRBD1 (6 bases). The V gene lost 5 bases and the J gene lost 5 bases, with 15 bases spanning the gap. This CDR3 is 15 amino acids long. The germline CDR1 and CDR2 sequences are SGHAT and FQNNGV. The CDR3 spells CASSRVKGVNEKLFF. For the CDR3, the DNA is TGTGCCAGCAGCCGCGTTAAGGGGGTAAATGAAAAACTGTTTTTT.

The chain is built from TRBV27 and TRBJ2-3; D unclear. The germline V and J ends were trimmed by 2 bases and 1 base, with 16 bases remaining between them. Germline V gene sequence: CDR1 MNHEY, CDR2 SMNVEV (reference sequence). This CDR3 region has 17 residues. The CDR3 reads CASSLRYGGRGTDTQYF. The CDR3, as DNA: TGTGCCAGCAGTTTAAGGTACGGCGGTCGTGGCACAGATACGCAGTATTTT.

V gene TRBV19 combines with J gene TRBJ1-4; D uncertain. The CDR3 sequence is 13 residues long. The germline V gene has CDR1 LNHDA and CDR2 SQIVND (reference sequence). The V end was cut by 8 bases, the J end by 8 bases, with 15 bases between. The CDR3 reads CASFTETEEKLFF. The CDR3 DNA follows: TGTGCCAGTTTCACCGAAACGGAGGAAAAACTGTTTTTT.

V gene TRBV24-1 combines with J gene TRBJ1-5; 9 bases fit TRBD1. The ends lost 3 bases at V and 9 bases at J; junction bases unmatched: 11. Germline CDR1 KGHDR, CDR2 SFDVKD. CDR3 length equals 16 residues. The CDR3: CATSDTTGTGFMPQHF. CDR3 sequence (DNA): TGTGCCACCAGTGATACCACCGGGACAGGGTTCATGCCCCAGCATTTT.

The V and J genes are TRBV15 and TRBJ2-1; D gene unclear. V shed 0 bases and J shed 4 bases, with 22 bases lying between them. Germline V gene lookup returns CDR1 LNHNV and CDR2 YYDKDF (reference sequence). The CDR3 is 19 amino acids. The CDR3 loop is CATSRDHRVGLSRYNEQFF. CDR3 DNA: TGTGCCACCAGCAGAGATCATAGGGTAGGGCTGAGCCGTTACAATGAGCAGTTCTTC.

The genes are TRBV6-5 and TRBJ2-1; 7 bases align to TRBD1. Germline lookup yields CDR1 MNHEY and CDR2 SVGAGI. V lost 7 bases and J lost 1; bases outside the gene matches: 7. CDR3 size: 15 residues. CDR3 DNA sequence: TGTGCCAGCACTTCAGGGGGTGGATCCTACAATGAGCAGTTCTTC. Translated, it gives CASTSGGGSYNEQFF.

The V call is TRBV27, the J call TRBJ1-1, with unresolved D. V dropped 3 bases and J dropped 1 base, with 6 bases sitting between them. The V gene's germline CDR1 is MNHEY and CDR2 SMNVEV (reference sequence). The length of the CDR3 is 13 residues. The CDR3 sequence is CASSFGKNTEAFF. The CDR3 nucleotides are TGTGCCAGCAGTTTTGGGAAGAACACTGAAGCTTTCTTT.

V gene TRBV27 combines with J gene TRBJ2-7; maybe TRBD1 (5 bases). This CDR3 comprises 13 residues. CDR1 and CDR2 (germline): MNHEY, SMNVEV (reference sequence). V lost 6 bases and J lost 4, with 13 bases in between. The CDR3 DNA is TGTGCCAGCAGCGGCGACAGTCGATACGAGCAGTACTTC. It yields the protein CASSGDSRYEQYF.